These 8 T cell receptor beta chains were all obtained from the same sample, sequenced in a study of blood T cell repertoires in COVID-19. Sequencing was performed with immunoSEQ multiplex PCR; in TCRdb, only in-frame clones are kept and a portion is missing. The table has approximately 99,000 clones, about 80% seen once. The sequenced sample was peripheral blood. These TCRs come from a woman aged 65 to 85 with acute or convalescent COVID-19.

CDR3 coding DNA: TGTGCCACCAGCAGAGATTATAGGACAGTTTATTCACCCCTCCACTTT. This translates into CATSRDYRTVYSPLHF. The J gene is TRBJ1-6, the V gene TRBV15; a weak D match, TRBD1 (6 bases). V lost 0 bases and J 8 bases, leaving 14 bases between the germline ends. Germline V gene sequence: CDR1 LNHNV, CDR2 YYDKDF (reference sequence). CDR3 length equals 16 residues.

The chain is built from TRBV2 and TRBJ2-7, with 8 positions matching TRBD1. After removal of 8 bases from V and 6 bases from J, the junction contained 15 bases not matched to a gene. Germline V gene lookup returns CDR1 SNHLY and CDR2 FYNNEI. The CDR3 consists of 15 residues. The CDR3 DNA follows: TGTGCCAGCTCTAGAACTGGGATACAGGGGGGCGAGCAGTACGTC. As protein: CASSRTGIQGGEQYV.

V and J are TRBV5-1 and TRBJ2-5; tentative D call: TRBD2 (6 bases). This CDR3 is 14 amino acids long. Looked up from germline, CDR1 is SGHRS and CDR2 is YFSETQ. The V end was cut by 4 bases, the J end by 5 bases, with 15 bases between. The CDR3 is CASSPGTRGETQYF. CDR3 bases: TGCGCCAGCAGCCCCGGGACCCGGGGGGAGACCCAGTACTTC.

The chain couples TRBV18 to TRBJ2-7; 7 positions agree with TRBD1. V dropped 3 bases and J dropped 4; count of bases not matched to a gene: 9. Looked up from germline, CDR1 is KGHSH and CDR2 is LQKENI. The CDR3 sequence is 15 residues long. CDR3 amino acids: CASSPTGQRTYEQYF. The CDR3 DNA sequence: TGTGCCAGCTCACCTACGGGACAGAGAACTTACGAGCAGTACTTC.

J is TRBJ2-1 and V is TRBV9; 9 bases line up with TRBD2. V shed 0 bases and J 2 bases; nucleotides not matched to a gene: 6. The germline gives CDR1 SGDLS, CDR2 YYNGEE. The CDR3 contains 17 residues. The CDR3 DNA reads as TGTGCCAGCAGCGTAGGGTCGGCGGGAGGGCCCTACAATGAGCAGTTCTTC. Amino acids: CASSVGSAGGPYNEQFF.

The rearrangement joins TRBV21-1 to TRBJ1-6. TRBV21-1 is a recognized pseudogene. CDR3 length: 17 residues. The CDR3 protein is CASISKGGARSNSPLHF. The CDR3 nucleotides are TGTGCCAGCATTTCAAAAGGGGGGGCACGGAGTAATTCACCCCTCCACTTT.

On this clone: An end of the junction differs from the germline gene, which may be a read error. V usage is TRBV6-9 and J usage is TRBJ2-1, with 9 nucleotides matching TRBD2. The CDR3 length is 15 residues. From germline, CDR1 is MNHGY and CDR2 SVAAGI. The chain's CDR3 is CARRLGGGAYNEQFF. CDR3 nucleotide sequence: TGTGCCCGCAGGTTGGGCGGGGGGGCGTACAATGAGCAGTTCTTC.

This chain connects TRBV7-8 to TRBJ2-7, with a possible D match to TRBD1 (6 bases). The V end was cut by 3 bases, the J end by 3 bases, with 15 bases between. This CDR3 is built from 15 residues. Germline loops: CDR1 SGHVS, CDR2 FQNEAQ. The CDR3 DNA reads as TGTGCCAGCAGCTTGCAAGAGACAGGATTCTACGAGCAGTACGTC. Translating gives CASSLQETGFYEQYV.